These 14 T cell receptor beta chains were all obtained from the same sample, sequenced in a study of shared clonotypes between healthy human individuals. Some clones are missing from TCRdb's copy, which holds only in-frame ones; the method was immunoSEQ multiplex PCR. The repertoire has roughly 500,000 clones, roughly 80% of them found once; the top ten carry 10% to 15%. What was sequenced was PBMCs. All receptors derive from a woman in her 40s in good health. Some clones in this sample may be carry-over from other donors' samples.

This clone was seen a handful of times. The rearrangement links TRBV7-2 to TRBJ2-7; TRBD1 is a possible D gene (6 bases). The CDR3 is 14 amino acids. Trimming shortened V by 1 base and J by 5 bases, and 12 bases separated the two germline ends. The germline CDR1 and CDR2 sequences are SGHTA and FQGNSA. Written as DNA, the CDR3 is TGTGCCAGCAGCTTAGACGGGACACTGGACGAGCAGTACTTC. Its translation: CASSLDGTLDEQYF.

Of note for this clone: A far larger clone is a single base away, which makes a read error likely. The chain combines TRBV11-3 with TRBJ2-1; D remains ambiguous. Germline loops: CDR1 SGHNT, CDR2 YENEEA. This CDR3 contains 15 residues. This CDR3 is CTSSPFEGPYNEQFF. The CDR3 DNA follows: TGTACCAGCAGCCCCTTCGAAGGCCCCTACAATGAGCAGTTCTTC.

This chain connects TRBV11-3 to TRBJ2-1; possible D gene TRBD1, 6 bases. This CDR3 spans 15 amino acids. Germline V lookup: CDR1 SGHNT, CDR2 YENEEA. The ends were cut back, 4 bases at V and 2 bases at J, with 12 bases in the middle. The CDR3 protein is CASSSTGTPYNEQFF. CDR3 nucleotides: TGTGCCAGCAGCTCCACCGGGACACCCTACAATGAGCAGTTCTTC. Drawing the rest from reference TRBV11-3 and TRBJ2-1, the complete variable domain is EAGVVQSPRYKIIEKKQPVAFWCNPISGHNTLYWYLQNLGQGPELLIRYENEEAVDDSQLPKDRFSAERLKGVDSTLKIQPAELGDSAVYLCASSSTGTPYNEQFFGPGTRLTVL.

For this clone: The junction differs from germline at one of its ends, possibly a read error. The chain couples TRBV9 to TRBJ2-1, with D perhaps matching TRBD2 (5 bases). Looked up from germline, CDR1 is SGDLS and CDR2 is YYNGEE. The CDR3 extends over 11 amino acids. CDR3 region: CASSVDGVEVF. The CDR3 coding sequence is TGTGCCAGCAGCGTAGACGGAGTGGAGGTCTTC.

Worth noting for this clone: A far larger clone is just one base off, so this is likely a read error. This chain links TRBV9 with TRBJ2-2; D is uncertain. The CDR3 covers 13 residues. Germline V gene lookup returns CDR1 SGDLS and CDR2 YYNGEE. The CDR3 DNA is TGTGCCAGCAGCGAATTGAACACCAGGGAGCTGTTTTTT. This encodes CASSELNTRELFF.

Here the CDR3 reads CASSQDPRERLFF. For the CDR3, the DNA is TGCGCCAGCAGCCAAGACCCCCGAGAGAGACTGTTTTTT. This sequence joins TRBV4-1 and TRBJ1-4, with unresolved D. This CDR3 has 13 amino acids. The germline CDR1 and CDR2 sequences are MGHRA and YSYEKL. The germline V and J ends were trimmed by 0 bases and 13 bases, with 12 bases remaining between them.

The genes are TRBV7-6 and TRBJ2-7, with 12 nucleotides matching TRBD2. The V gene's germline CDR1 is SGHVS and CDR2 FNYEAQ. With 4 bases clipped from V and 3 bases from J, the junction kept 4 bases outside the gene matches. The CDR3 loop spans 15 amino acids. The CDR3 sequence is CASSSRLAGDYEQYF. CDR3 coding DNA: TGTGCCAGCAGCTCCCGACTAGCGGGAGACTACGAGCAGTACTTC. The full variable domain, with the rest looked up from reference TRBV7-6 and TRBJ2-7, is GAGVSQSPRYKVTKRGQDVALRCDPISGHVSLYWYRQALGQGPEFLTYFNYEAQQDKSGLPNDRFSAERPEGSISTLTIQRTEQRDSAMYRCASSSRLAGDYEQYFGPGTRLTVT.

This sequence joins TRBV28 and TRBJ1-3; TRBD1 might be the D (5 bases). This CDR3 spans 16 amino acids. V lost 2 bases to trimming and J lost 4 bases, with 15 bases between them. Germline V gene lookup returns CDR1 MDHEN and CDR2 SYDVKM. The CDR3 spells CASSLRGGRWGNTIYF. The CDR3 DNA reads TGTGCCAGCAGTTTAAGGGGTGGGCGCTGGGGAAACACCATATATTTT.

This chain connects TRBV5-1 to TRBJ2-7; 7 bases map to TRBD1. The CDR3 contains 17 residues. The trim removed 4 bases at V and 2 bases at J, leaving 15 bases unmatched. Germline values: CDR1 SGHRS, CDR2 YFSETQ. Here the CDR3 reads CASSPTFGTVIPYEQYF. The CDR3 DNA reads as TGCGCCAGCAGCCCAACCTTCGGGACAGTTATTCCCTACGAGCAGTACTTC.

A remark on this clone: This may arise from a read error, as a much more abundant clone is one base away. The chain couples TRBV14 to TRBJ2-3; 9 nucleotides align to TRBD2. Germline assignment: CDR1 SGHDN and CDR2 FVKESK. The CDR3 has 17 residues. The CDR3 nucleotides read TGTACCAGCAGCCGAGCGATGACTAGCGGTCCGACAGATACGCAGTATTTT. Encoded protein: CTSSRAMTSGPTDTQYF.

This chain links TRBV5-4 with TRBJ2-3, with 14 bases identical to TRBD2. CDR1 SGHNT and CDR2 YYREEE come from the germline V gene (reference sequence). The CDR3 is made up of 16 amino acids. V shed 4 bases, J shed 8 bases, and the junction held 9 bases outside the gene matches. The CDR3 DNA follows: TGTGCCAGCAGCACAGTGACTAGCGGGAGGGAAGGTACGCAGTATTTT. Amino acids: CASSTVTSGREGTQYF.

V gene TRBV7-2 combines with J gene TRBJ2-7; no reliable D call. Per germline, CDR1 SGHTA and CDR2 FQGNSA. The CDR3 contains 13 residues. The V end was cut by 3 bases, the J end by 2 bases, with 8 bases between. The DNA of the CDR3 is TGTGCCAGCAGCTTTGGTGGTACCTACGAGCAGTACTTC. Translated: CASSFGGTYEQYF.

The V gene is TRBV2, the J gene TRBJ2-7, with D maybe TRBD2 (6 bases). CDR3 length: 15 residues. CDR1 and CDR2 (germline): SNHLY, FYNNEI. The ends were cut back, 5 bases at V and 1 base at J, with 15 bases in the middle. CDR3 sequence reads: CASSPSSEGSYEQYF. DNA of the CDR3: TGTGCCAGCAGTCCCTCTAGCGAAGGATCCTACGAGCAGTACTTC.

A word on this clone: One base separates it from a far larger clone, so it is likely a read error. The same CDR3 is also encoded by other DNA sequences in this sample. The V gene is TRBV6-4, the J gene TRBJ2-7, with TRBD1 identical over 7 bases. J lost 1 base, V lost 9 bases, and 6 bases had no gene match. The V gene's germline CDR1 is MRHNA and CDR2 SNTAGT. The CDR3 is 13 amino acids. The CDR3 region is CASFRDSSYEQYF. The DNA for the CDR3 is TGTGCCAGTTTTAGGGACAGTTCCTACGAGCAGTACTTC.